The rows below give T cell receptor beta chains drawn from one sample of a study of blood T cell repertoires in COVID-19. The method was immunoSEQ multiplex PCR; TCRdb's version includes in-frame clones alone and lacks a portion of them. The sample lists about 140,000 clones; about nine tenths were seen once. Material: PBMCs or T cells enriched from blood (not recorded which). All receptors come from a man aged 60 to 69 who had recovered from COVID-19. Both conserved end residues are part of each CDR3. D genes are given only for firm matches. The size entry is marked missing in some rows and otherwise reads once, few, many or a size class.

D gene: NA
J gene: TRBJ1-6
V gene: TRBV5-5
clone size: NA
CDR3 protein: CASSLRDKNSPLHF
CDR3 DNA: TGTGCCAGCAGCTTGCGGGACAAGAATTCACCCCTCCACTTT

D gene: NA
J gene: TRBJ1-1
V gene: TRBV2
clone size: NA
CDR3 protein: CASIARTLNGAFF
CDR3 DNA: TGTGCCAGCATCGCTCGGACATTAAATGGAGCTTTCTTT

D gene: NA
J gene: TRBJ2-5
V gene: TRBV10-2
clone size: NA
CDR3 protein: CASRPGGLETQYF
CDR3 DNA: TGCGCCAGCAGACCCGGGGGACTGGAGACCCAGTACTTC

D gene: TRBD2
J gene: TRBJ2-7
V gene: TRBV28
clone size: NA
CDR3 protein: CASSLLASGGLFYEQYF
CDR3 DNA: TGTGCCAGCAGTTTATTGGCTAGCGGGGGCCTATTCTACGAGCAGTACTTC

D gene: NA
J gene: TRBJ1-3
V gene: TRBV25-1
clone size: NA
CDR3 protein: CASLAASGNTIYF
CDR3 DNA: TGTGCCAGCCTAGCCGCTTCTGGAAACACCATATATTTT

D gene: TRBD2
J gene: TRBJ2-7
V gene: TRBV29-1
clone size: NA
CDR3 protein: CSVEGPLAGGSYEQYF
CDR3 DNA: TGCAGCGTTGAAGGTCCGCTAGCGGGGGGCTCCTACGAGCAGTACTTC

D gene: TRBD1
J gene: TRBJ1-5
V gene: TRBV6-2/TRBV6-3
clone size: NA
CDR3 protein: CASSPATGDQPQHF
CDR3 DNA: TGTGCCAGCAGTCCGGCCACAGGGGATCAGCCCCAGCATTTT

D gene: TRBD2
J gene: TRBJ2-1
V gene: TRBV6-6
clone size: NA
CDR3 protein: CASRTAGGLYNEQFF
CDR3 DNA: TGTGCCAGCAGGACAGCGGGGGGGCTTTACAATGAGCAGTTCTTC

D gene: TRBD2
J gene: TRBJ2-1
V gene: TRBV5-1
clone size: NA
CDR3 protein: CASSLVSGGIEQFF
CDR3 DNA: TGCGCCAGCAGCTTGGTTAGCGGGGGAATTGAGCAGTTCTTC

D gene: NA
J gene: TRBJ1-6
V gene: TRBV28
clone size: NA
CDR3 protein: CASNRGSGSPLHF
CDR3 DNA: TGTGCCAGCAATAGAGGATCGGGATCACCCCTCCACTTT

D gene: TRBD2
J gene: TRBJ2-1
V gene: TRBV7-8
clone size: once
CDR3 protein: CASSLVGSSGNAYNEQFF
CDR3 DNA: TGTGCCAGCAGCTTAGTGGGGAGTAGCGGGAACGCCTACAATGAGCAGTTCTTC

D gene: TRBD1
J gene: TRBJ1-1
V gene: TRBV6-5
clone size: NA
CDR3 protein: CASRVMQGADTEAFF
CDR3 DNA: TGTGCCAGCAGGGTAATGCAGGGGGCTGACACTGAAGCTTTCTTT

D gene: TRBD1
J gene: TRBJ1-1
V gene: TRBV18
clone size: NA
CDR3 protein: CASSPDRADSTEAFF
CDR3 DNA: TGTGCCAGCTCACCAGACAGGGCGGACTCCACTGAAGCTTTCTTT

D gene: NA
J gene: TRBJ2-7
V gene: TRBV2
clone size: NA
CDR3 protein: CASLKDGQLTYEQYF
CDR3 DNA: TGTGCCAGCCTGAAAGACGGACAGCTCACCTACGAGCAGTACTTC

D gene: NA
J gene: TRBJ2-1
V gene: TRBV4-2
clone size: NA
CDR3 protein: CASSQDLRTASSYNEQFF
CDR3 DNA: TGTGCCAGCAGCCAAGATCTTCGGACAGCTAGCTCCTACAATGAGCAGTTCTTC

D gene: TRBD1
J gene: TRBJ2-2
V gene: TRBV29-1
clone size: NA
CDR3 protein: CSVGGQGAVGELFF
CDR3 DNA: TGCAGCGTTGGAGGACAGGGGGCGGTCGGGGAGCTGTTTTTT

D gene: NA
J gene: TRBJ2-1
V gene: TRBV5-4
clone size: NA
CDR3 protein: CASSLPGDRDEQFF
CDR3 DNA: TGTGCCAGCAGCTTACCAGGGGATCGGGATGAGCAGTTCTTC

D gene: NA
J gene: TRBJ2-1
V gene: TRBV7-2
clone size: NA
CDR3 protein: CASSVTENNEQFF
CDR3 DNA: TGTGCCAGCAGCGTTACTGAGAACAATGAGCAGTTCTTC

D gene: TRBD2
J gene: TRBJ2-1
V gene: TRBV7-8
clone size: once
CDR3 protein: CASIRAGGADEQFF
CDR3 DNA: TGTGCCAGCATTCGAGCCGGGGGGGCAGACGAGCAGTTCTTC

D gene: NA
J gene: TRBJ1-2
V gene: TRBV27
clone size: NA
CDR3 protein: CASSSNTGTPGYTF
CDR3 DNA: TGTGCCAGCAGTTCCAATACAGGCACCCCTGGCTACACCTTC

D gene: NA
J gene: TRBJ2-1
V gene: TRBV4-2
clone size: NA
CDR3 protein: CASSQVEEGGNEQFF
CDR3 DNA: TGTGCCAGCAGCCAAGTCGAGGAGGGCGGAAATGAGCAGTTCTTC

D gene: NA
J gene: TRBJ1-2
V gene: TRBV3-1/TRBV3-2
clone size: NA
CDR3 protein: CASSQGGQGYRGYTF
CDR3 DNA: TGTGCCAGCAGCCAAGGGGGGCAGGGATATCGTGGCTACACCTTC